The text below deals with one T cell receptor (beta chain). Its antigen target is currently unknown. No much larger clone is present one base from it, and per-base qualities are unavailable. TCRbeta CDR3 regions were amplified from genomic DNA using the immunoSEQ Assay, a bias-controlled multiplex PCR. The original pipeline was this. The number of nucleated cells in each sample was estimated from the amplification of reference gene primers within the assay. To quantify the absolute abundance of each unique TCRbeta CDR3 rearrangement, sequence reads were collapsed and filtered. For each sample, productive Simpson clonality was calculated as the square root of Simpson's diversity index across productive rearrangements. Held by TCRdb, this immuneACCESS table contains in-frame sequences only and omits some clones. Under half of the omission traces to an unresolved V gene where checked; the cause of the rest is unknown. The V and J calls and clone size come from that table; D and trimming were worked out from the DNA. A total of just under 300,000 clones appear in this sample, about 88% of them only once. The leading ten clones occupy roughly 1.3% of the sample.

The data were taken from a study of blood T cell repertoires in COVID-19 (TCRdb year 2020). The study in broad terms: Samples covering the acute and convalescent phases of COVID-19 were provided by collaborators in the United States, Italy and Spain. The prospective study material was composed of cDNA or gDNA derived from T cells, B-cell-depleted T cells, or PBMCs. Subjects who had been exposed to COVID-19, were actively infected with it, or had recovered from it provided the deeply sampled blood TCRbeta repertoires that made up the dataset. The repertoires were released in a freely available public database meant as a resource for research on the immune response to SARS-CoV-2. Samples were obtained from the ongoing ImmuneRACE study (first 160 participants) and from about 1,300 subjects provided by 6 global collaborators. Nearly every sample came with metadata listing a de-identified subject ID, COVID-19 status, age in years and sex. Where HLA class I and class II types were available, the types were taken from metadata supplied by the sample provider, not from assay-based typing. What the study reported, not specific to this receptor: How much clinical and demographic metadata was included differed by source and by participant, and the metadata was provided uncurated.

Collaborating institutions collected whole blood in K2EDTA tubes following their own protocols. For TCRbeta analysis, collaborators shipped samples as frozen whole blood, isolated PBMCs, or DNA extracted from either of those sample types. Unmatched junction bases come to 6, with V trimmed by 1 base and J by 10 bases. CDR1 and CDR2 are read off the germline V gene (reference sequence) as SEHNR and FQNEAQ. The CDR3 holds 15 amino acids from the cysteine to the phenylalanine. The CDR3 DNA has 45 bases and is translated from base 1. The sequencing sample was made of peripheral blood. The source is a man aged 65 to 85 with acute or convalescent COVID-19. The chain is made from TRBV7-9 and TRBJ1-6; 8 bases in between match TRBD1. For the CDR3, the sequence is CASSLEGQVSSPLHF. The DNA is TGTGCCAGCAGCTTAGAGGGACAGGTTTCCTCACCCCTCCACTTT.